This TCR beta chain was documented in a study of T cell responses to AZD1222 COVID-19 vaccine. Germline V CDR1 and CDR2: LNHDA, SQIVND (reference sequence). Trimming removed 5 bases from V and 1 base from J, with 20 bases in between. The CDR3 is 17 residues long. Assay: immunoSEQ multiplex PCR; the TCRdb copy retains only in-frame clones and omits some. The sample records 90,000 or so clones, approximately 88% being singletons. J is TRBJ1-1 and V is TRBV19; no clear D. Sample: peripheral blood, taken on day 0 of AZD1222 vaccination. The receptor comes from an adult in good health. CDR3 sequence (DNA): TGTGCCAGTAGTCTGGGAAGGTTTCAACGGGGGAACACTGAAGCTTTCTTT. Translation gives CASSLGRFQRGNTEAFF.